The 24 T cell receptor beta chains below come from one sample, sequenced in a study of regulatory T cells in long-lasting Graves disease. To make TCR beta libraries, researchers used iRepertoire HTBI primers and Arm-PCR of CDR3 regions. TCRdb reprocessed the multiplex PCR reads with MiXCR, giving one entry per CDR3 protein. The top ten clones hold more than 35% of a sample with about 300,000 distinct CDR3 sequences, about 18% of them seen once. Documented time point: newly diagnosed GD, antithyroid drugs for less than 3 months. PBMC RNA was the source of the TCR library. Here the sequenced sample was peripheral blood mononuclear cells (PBMCs), taken at new diagnosis, from a patient treated with antithyroid drugs. The receptor set was obtained from a female donor with Graves disease.

This clonotype was seen at least ten times. The chain uses TRBV5-1 and TRBJ2-7, with TRBD2 matching over 8 bases. Per germline, CDR1 SGHRS and CDR2 YFSETQ. Germline trimming cut 3 bases from V and 0 bases from J; bases unmatched to any gene: 2. CDR3 length equals 14 residues. CDR3 coding DNA: TGCGCCAGCAGCTGGAGCGGGAGCTCCTACGAGCAGTACTTC. Encoded protein: CASSWSGSSYEQYF.

In the case of this clonotype: Possible read error: a much larger clone is one base away. The gene calls are TRBV19 and TRBJ2-5; D is possibly TRBD1 (6 bases). Germline V gene lookup returns CDR1 LNHDA and CDR2 SQIVND (reference sequence). The CDR3 runs 15 residues. DNA for the CDR3: TGTGCCAGTATGGGGGCGCGGAATCCCGGGGAGACCCAGCACTTC. Protein: CASMGARNPGETQHF.

This chain links TRBV11-2 with TRBJ2-1; 12 nucleotides agree with TRBD2. Per germline, CDR1 SGHAT and CDR2 FQNNGV. CDR3 length: 15 amino acids. Trimming took 3 bases from V and 7 from J; bases not matched to a gene: 4. The CDR3 region has the DNA TGTGCCAGCAGCTTTACTAGCGGGGGGAGTAATGAGCAGTTCTTC. Residues: CASSFTSGGSNEQFF.

The V call is TRBV5-6, the J call TRBJ2-1; 9 bases are shared with TRBD2. CDR1 is SGHDT and CDR2 is YYEEEE in the germline V gene. This CDR3 is 15 amino acids long. V shed 0 bases, J shed 8 bases, and the junction held 6 bases outside the gene matches. This chain's CDR3 is CASSLVSGGFDEQFF. The CDR3 DNA follows: TGTGCCAGCAGCTTGGTTAGCGGGGGTTTTGATGAGCAGTTCTTC.

The gene calls are TRBV28 and TRBJ2-1; D possibly corresponds to TRBD1 (6 bases). The V and J ends lost 0 bases and 8 bases respectively, with 14 bases between them. Germline CDR1 MDHEN, CDR2 SYDVKM. This CDR3 is 15 amino acids long. CDR3 sequence reads: CASSLWDSLLDEQFF. CDR3 nucleotides: TGTGCCAGCAGTTTATGGGACAGCCTACTGGATGAGCAGTTCTTC.

This clonotype was seen repeatedly, ten times or more. This chain uses TRBV27 with TRBJ2-7; either TRBD1 or TRBD2 may fit D (5 bases each). Germline loops: CDR1 MNHEY, CDR2 SMNVEV (reference sequence). The CDR3 runs 15 residues. V shed 3 bases and J shed 2 bases, with 14 bases lying between them. CDR3 sequence reads: CASSLGPLPAYEQYF. CDR3 bases: TGTGCCAGCAGTTTGGGACCGCTACCTGCCTACGAGCAGTACTTC.

The J gene is TRBJ2-3, the V gene TRBV15; the D is unclear. The CDR3 consists of 12 residues. V lost 5 bases to trimming and J lost 5 bases, with 8 bases between them. The germline gives CDR1 LNHNV, CDR2 YYDKDF (reference sequence). CDR3 in DNA: TGTGCCACCAGCCTCCTTGGAGATACGCAGTATTTT. Translation gives CATSLLGDTQYF.

The chain employs TRBV11-2 and TRBJ2-7; possibly TRBD2 for D (6 bases). The CDR3 covers 14 residues. Germline CDR1 and CDR2: SGHAT and FQNNGV. The V gene lost 4 bases and the J gene lost 3 bases, with 13 bases spanning the gap. This CDR3 reads CASSWSAGSYEQYF. The CDR3 region has the DNA TGTGCCAGCAGCTGGTCGGCGGGGAGCTACGAGCAGTACTTC.

There are many counts of this clonotype. This rearrangement joins TRBV7-2 to TRBJ2-3; 13 positions match TRBD2. Per the germline V gene, CDR1 is SGHTA and CDR2 is FQGNSA. Trimming took 5 bases from V and 2 from J; bases not matched to a gene: 4. This CDR3 spans 16 amino acids. The CDR3 spells CASSEGLAGPTDTQYF. CDR3 in DNA: TGTGCCAGCAGCGAGGGACTAGCGGGACCCACAGATACGCAGTATTTT.

This clonotype has ten or more counts. J is TRBJ2-1 and V is TRBV29-1; possibly TRBD2 for D (6 bases). Germline V CDR1 and CDR2: SQVTM, ANQGSEA. CDR3 length equals 12 residues. V lost 7 bases to trimming and J lost 3 bases, with 10 bases between them. CDR3 amino acids: CSAWGDYNEQFF. The CDR3 DNA reads TGCAGCGCCTGGGGGGACTACAATGAGCAGTTCTTC.

There are many counts of this clonotype. The chain employs TRBV28 and TRBJ1-5; D might be TRBD1 (6 bases). The germline CDR1 and CDR2 sequences are MDHEN and SYDVKM. Trimming removed 6 bases from V and 1 base from J, with 13 bases in between. CDR3 size: 15 residues. CDR3 amino acids: CASSSARGSNQPQHF. The DNA of the CDR3 is TGTGCCAGCAGCTCGGCCAGGGGAAGCAATCAGCCCCAGCATTTT.

This chain uses TRBV28 with TRBJ2-7, with a possible D match to TRBD2 (5 bases). This CDR3 spans 14 amino acids. CDR1 is MDHEN, CDR2 SYDVKM, per germline. The V and J ends lost 2 bases and 0 bases respectively, with 8 bases between them. The CDR3 DNA sequence: TGTGCCAGCAGTTTACAGGACTTCTCCTACGAGCAGTACTTC. It encodes CASSLQDFSYEQYF.

This clonotype was seen repeatedly, ten times or more. The rearrangement uses TRBV30 and TRBJ2-7, with 13 bases identical to TRBD2. With 4 bases clipped from V and 3 bases from J, the junction kept 9 bases outside the gene matches. Germline CDR1 reads GTSNPN; CDR2 reads SVGIG (reference sequence). The CDR3 sequence is 16 residues long. CDR3 protein: CAWIPRLAGGNYEQYF. The CDR3 DNA sequence: TGTGCCTGGATACCAAGACTAGCGGGAGGAAACTACGAGCAGTACTTC.

This clonotype came up a few times. A much larger clone lies a single base off, so this may be a read error. This chain links TRBV6-2 or TRBV6-3 with TRBJ2-5; 9 bases are shared with TRBD2. The CDR3 extends over 17 amino acids. V trimming: 6 bases; J trimming: 5 bases; junction bases outside the gene matches: 16. CDR1 and CDR2 from the germline V gene are MNHEY and SVGEGT. The CDR3 nucleotides read TGTGCCAGCAGCTCGACTAGCGGCCCTATCCGGGGGGAGACCCAGTACTTC. It yields the protein CASSSTSGPIRGETQYF.

This clonotype was seen at least ten times. J is TRBJ2-5 and V is TRBV7-2, with a possible D match to TRBD1 (6 bases). Germline CDR1 is SGHTA and CDR2 is FQGNSA. The CDR3 sequence is 12 residues long. V shed 4 bases and J shed 9 bases, with 12 bases lying between them. The CDR3 here is CASSWGTLSQYF. The CDR3, as DNA: TGTGCCAGCAGCTGGGGGACACTCTCCCAGTACTTC.

This rearrangement joins TRBV2 to TRBJ2-3, with 9 bases that match TRBD1. The J call is doubtful: the DNA matches TRBJ1-1 better. This CDR3 comprises 14 residues. CDR1 is SNHLY, CDR2 FYNNEI, per germline. CDR3 sequence (DNA): TGTGCCAGCAGACCTCCGGGACAGGGAGAGAAGGCTTTCTTT. Residues: CASRPPGQGEKAFF.

This clonotype was recorded at least ten times. DNA of the CDR3: TGTGCCAGCAGCGTAGGGACTCTACTCAATGAGCAGTTCTTC. The encoded protein is CASSVGTLLNEQFF. This chain connects TRBV9 to TRBJ2-1; perhaps TRBD2 as D (5 bases). The germline CDR1 and CDR2 sequences are SGDLS and YYNGEE. V was shortened by 0 bases and J by 6 bases, with 10 bases between the two germline ends. The CDR3 sequence is 14 residues long.

This clonotype was counted ten times or more. This chain uses TRBV3-1 with TRBJ1-1; a weak D match, TRBD1 (5 bases). V gave up 3 bases and J gave up 8 bases, with 19 bases separating them. There are 15 residues in the CDR3. Germline assignment: CDR1 LGHDT and CDR2 YNNKEL (reference sequence). The CDR3 coding sequence is TGTGCCAGCAGCCAGATGAACTCAGGGAGGGTAGAAGCTTTCTTT. As protein: CASSQMNSGRVEAFF. Full variable domain (outside the CDR3, taken from reference TRBV3-1 and TRBJ1-1): DTAVSQTPKYLVTQMGNDKSIKCEQNLGHDTMYWYKQDSKKFLKIMFSYNNKELIINETVPNRFSPKSPDKAHLNLHINSLELGDSAVYFCASSQMNSGRVEAFFGQGTRLTVV.

The rearrangement uses TRBV19 and TRBJ1-5; no reliable D call. Germline V gene sequence: CDR1 LNHDA, CDR2 SQIVND (reference sequence). The CDR3 covers 17 residues. The V end was cut by 5 bases, the J end by 0 bases, with 17 bases between. CDR3 nucleotides: TGTGCCAGTAGTCCGGGCCCCCTGGCTATTAGCAATCAGCCCCAGCATTTT. This gives the protein CASSPGPLAISNQPQHF.

Ten or more counts support this clonotype. The J gene is TRBJ2-3, the V gene TRBV12-3 or TRBV12-4; 10 bases are shared with TRBD2. Germline trimming cut 5 bases from V and 4 bases from J; bases unmatched to any gene: 9. The CDR3 consists of 16 residues. CDR3 in amino acids: CASSLRLAGTADTQYF. The DNA for the CDR3 is TGTGCCAGCAGTCTTAGACTAGCGGGTACGGCAGATACGCAGTATTTT.

This clonotype was found many times. The chain links TRBV19 to TRBJ1-4; 7 nucleotides agree with TRBD1. With V trimmed by 6 bases and J by 7 bases, 11 bases remained unmatched. Germline V gene sequence: CDR1 LNHDA, CDR2 SQIVND (reference sequence). The CDR3 extends over 15 amino acids. The CDR3 nucleotides are TGTGCCAGTAGGATAAACGACAGGGCGAGTGAAAAACTGTTTTTT. This encodes CASRINDRASEKLFF. The full variable domain, in which reference TRBV19 and TRBJ1-4 provide the parts outside the CDR3, is DGGITQSPKYLFRKEGQNVTLSCEQNLNHDAMYWYRQDPGQGLRLIYYSQIVNDFQKGDIAEGYSVSREKKESFPLTVTSAQKNPTAFYLCASRINDRASEKLFFGSGTQLSVL.

The chain couples TRBV19 to TRBJ1-1; TRBD1 is a possible D gene (5 bases). Germline CDR1 reads LNHDA; CDR2 reads SQIVND (reference sequence). This CDR3 has 14 amino acids. Trimming cost V 6 bases and J 4 bases, with 15 bases left between them. This CDR3 reads CASSPERGVTEAFF. The CDR3 coding sequence is TGTGCCAGTAGCCCTGAAAGGGGAGTCACTGAAGCTTTCTTT. Full variable domain (outside the CDR3, taken from reference TRBV19 and TRBJ1-1): DGGITQSPKYLFRKEGQNVTLSCEQNLNHDAMYWYRQDPGQGLRLIYYSQIVNDFQKGDIAEGYSVSREKKESFPLTVTSAQKNPTAFYLCASSPERGVTEAFFGQGTRLTVV.

The CDR3 region has the DNA TGTGCCAGCCAACCCTTGGGTAAGGAGTACAATGAGCAGTTCTTC. Translated, it gives CASQPLGKEYNEQFF. This rearrangement joins TRBV6-1 to TRBJ2-1; D unresolved. Between the trimmed V and J ends, which lost 8 bases and 4 bases, there was a span of 18 bases. The length of the CDR3 is 15 residues. The germline V gene has CDR1 MNHNS and CDR2 SASEGT.

This clonotype was counted many times. The chain employs TRBV2 and TRBJ1-2; D not resolved. V dropped 6 bases and J dropped 2 bases, with 10 bases sitting between them. Per germline, CDR1 SNHLY and CDR2 FYNNEI. This CDR3 is 13 amino acids long. The CDR3 DNA reads as TGTGCCAGCAGCGTGACATTCAACTATGGCTACACCTTC. Its translation is CASSVTFNYGYTF.